This entry lists 7 T cell receptor beta chains sequenced from one sample in a study of post-analysis software for immune sequencing data. Study-wide results and caveats: Elevated frequency relative to controls characterized several TRBV segments in patients, TRBV5-6, TRBV5-1 and TRBV20-1 among them.

The authors incorporated unique molecular identifiers into the TCR beta cDNA libraries. TCRdb analysed the PCR reads with MiXCR anew, one entry per CDR3 protein. The sample has roughly 800,000 distinct CDR3 sequences, roughly 50% seen once. The antigens of these receptors remain unknown. Sequenced sample: blood. Receptors originate from a girl under 18 with multiple sclerosis.

This chain uses TRBV2 with TRBJ2-7, with TRBD1 identical over 7 bases. The CDR3 is 14 amino acids. After removal of 8 bases from V and 5 bases from J, the junction contained 12 bases not matched to a gene. Per the germline V gene, CDR1 is SNHLY and CDR2 is FYNNEI. The CDR3 coding sequence is TGTGCCAGCGGTACAGGGGCGATCCCCCACGAGCAGTACTTC. Its protein is CASGTGAIPHEQYF.

This clonotype appeared a few times. The rearrangement uses TRBV29-1 and TRBJ2-5, with 8 bases matching TRBD2. This CDR3 has 14 residues. V was clipped by 4 bases and J by 2 bases; unmatched bases: 6. Germline CDR1 reads SQVTM; CDR2 reads ANQGSEA. The CDR3 protein is CSVVPLAEQETQYF. CDR3 bases: TGCAGCGTTGTGCCACTAGCGGAGCAAGAGACCCAGTACTTC.

This chain uses TRBV21-1 with TRBJ2-1; TRBD1 is the table's D call, not checked against the DNA. TRBV21-1 is tagged as a pseudogene. This CDR3 is 18 amino acids long. CDR3 bases: TGTGCCAGCAGCTCCCGGAGCTCCGGGACAGGGGAGAATAATGAGCAGTTCTTC. Protein sequence: CASSSRSSGTGENNEQFF.

This chain uses TRBV29-1 with TRBJ2-3; unclear D gene. The CDR3 is made up of 13 amino acids. Trimming removed 7 bases at V and 6 bases at J, with 17 bases between. Germline V gene lookup returns CDR1 SQVTM and CDR2 ANQGSEA. In DNA form, the CDR3 reads TGCAGCGGGAGACCGACTCCCCTTGATACGCAGTATTTT. Translation: CSGRPTPLDTQYF.

V gene TRBV2 combines with J gene TRBJ2-1; 8 bases are a match to TRBD2. The V segment lost 8 bases and the J segment 4 bases; nucleotides outside the gene matches: 10. The CDR3 has 15 amino acids. Per germline, CDR1 SNHLY and CDR2 FYNNEI. CDR3 sequence (DNA): TGTGCCAGCGCCTCTTTGCGCGGGAGGTACAATGAGCAGTTCTTC. It encodes CASASLRGRYNEQFF.

The V call is TRBV6-5, the J call TRBJ2-2; 9 bases are shared with TRBD2. Germline lookup yields CDR1 MNHEY and CDR2 SVGAGI. The CDR3 is 17 amino acids. V shed 4 bases, J shed 2 bases, and the junction held 8 bases outside the gene matches. The CDR3 reads CASSSGSGGSNTGELFF. The CDR3 DNA sequence: TGTGCCAGCAGTTCGGGCAGCGGGGGGTCAAACACCGGGGAGCTGTTTTTT.

The chain is built from TRBV12-3 or TRBV12-4 and TRBJ2-3; a weak D match, TRBD1 (6 bases). CDR3 size: 18 residues. The V and J ends lost 2 bases and 4 bases respectively, with 22 bases between them. The CDR3, as DNA: TGTGCCAGCAGTTTATTCCCCCGGACAGTTACCAACGCAGATACGCAGTATTTT. Its translation is CASSLFPRTVTNADTQYF.